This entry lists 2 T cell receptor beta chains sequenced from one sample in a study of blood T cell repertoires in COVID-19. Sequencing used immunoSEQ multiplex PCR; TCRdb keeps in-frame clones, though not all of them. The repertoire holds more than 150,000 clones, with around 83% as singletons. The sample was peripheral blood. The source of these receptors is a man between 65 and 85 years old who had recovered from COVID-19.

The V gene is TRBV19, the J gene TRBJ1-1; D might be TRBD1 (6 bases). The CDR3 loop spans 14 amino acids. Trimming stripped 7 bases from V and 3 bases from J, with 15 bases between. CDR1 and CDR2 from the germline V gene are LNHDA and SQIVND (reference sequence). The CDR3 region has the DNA TGTGCCAGTAAGGAGGCGGGGGCCTACACTGAAGCTTTCTTT. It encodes CASKEAGAYTEAFF. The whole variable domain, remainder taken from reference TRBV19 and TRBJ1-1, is DGGITQSPKYLFRKEGQNVTLSCEQNLNHDAMYWYRQDPGQGLRLIYYSQIVNDFQKGDIAEGYSVSREKKESFPLTVTSAQKNPTAFYLCASKEAGAYTEAFFGQGTRLTVV.

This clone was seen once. The chain's CDR3 is CASTRQGTGEQYF. Written as DNA, the CDR3 is TGTGCCAGTACGCGGCAGGGGACGGGCGAGCAGTACTTC. The rearrangement links TRBV19 to TRBJ2-7; D is possibly TRBD1 (6 bases). This CDR3 has 13 residues. Trimming removed 7 bases from V and 6 bases from J, with 16 bases in between. The germline gives CDR1 LNHDA, CDR2 SQIVND (reference sequence).